This is a list of T cell receptor beta chains from one sample in a study of shared clonotypes between healthy human individuals. Clones were sequenced by immunoSEQ multiplex PCR, and TCRdb holds only the in-frame ones, with some missing. The sample records 950,000 to 1,300,000 clones, around 74% being singletons. Sequencing was carried out using memory CD4+ T cells sorted from blood. All receptors come from a man younger than 35 in good health. The CDR3 runs from the conserved cysteine through the conserved F or W. D genes are given only for firm matches. Clone size, where shown, is once, few, many, or a class for clones that have expanded.

abundance	d_gene	v_gene	j_gene	len	CDR3aa	CDR3nt
few	-	TRBV5-4	TRBJ1-1	14	CASSLEGVNTEAFF	TGTGCCAGCAGCTTAGAGGGCGTGAACACTGAAGCTTTCTTT
-	-	TRBV2	TRBJ2-7	15	CASIQGSLPAYEQYF	TGTGCCAGCATTCAGGGATCTTTACCCGCCTACGAGCAGTACTTC
-	TRBD1	TRBV27	TRBJ1-5	16	CASSLSTGTGNQPQHF	TGTGCCAGCAGTTTATCGACAGGGACGGGGAATCAGCCCCAGCATTTT
-	-	TRBV9	TRBJ2-1	13	CASSITLGNEQFF	TGTGCCAGCAGCATTACCCTGGGCAATGAGCAGTTCTTC
-	TRBD1	TRBV5-4	TRBJ2-5	13	CASSWTGGETQYF	TGTGCCAGCAGCTGGACAGGAGGAGAGACCCAGTACTTC
once	TRBD1	TRBV7-2	TRBJ1-6	15	CASSFRTGDNSPLHF	TGTGCCAGCAGCTTCCGGACAGGGGATAATTCACCCCTCCACTTT
-	-	TRBV28	TRBJ1-6	14	CASSLWGTDSPLHF	TGTGCCAGCAGTTTATGGGGGACGGATTCACCCCTCCACTTT
-	TRBD2	TRBV19	TRBJ2-1	15	CASSTSGVSYNEQFF	TGTGCCAGTAGTACTAGCGGAGTATCCTACAATGAGCAGTTCTTC
-	-	TRBV11-2	TRBJ2-3	15	CASSWTGGVTDTQYF	TGTGCCAGCAGCTGGACTGGAGGGGTCACAGATACGCAGTATTTT
-	-	TRBV18	TRBJ2-7	14	CASSSLTGSYEQYF	TGTGCCAGCTCCTCATTAACGGGGTCCTACGAGCAGTACTTC
-	TRBD1	TRBV7-2	TRBJ2-2	14	CASSPPTGVGELFF	TGTGCCAGCAGCCCACCCACAGGGGTCGGGGAGCTGTTTTTT
-	-	TRBV5-1	TRBJ2-5	15	CASSLVAVYGETQYF	TGCGCCAGCAGCTTGGTAGCGGTTTACGGAGAGACCCAGTACTTC
few	-	TRBV7-9	TRBJ1-6	12	CASSISNSPLHF	TGTGCCAGCAGCATATCTAATTCACCCCTCCACTTT
-	TRBD1	TRBV7-2	TRBJ2-1	19	CASSLAHPGMTGGYNEQFF	TGTGCCAGCAGCTTAGCCCACCCCGGGATGACAGGGGGCTACAATGAGCAGTTCTTC
many	-	TRBV10-3	TRBJ1-1	15	CAISGPETANTEAFF	TGTGCCATCAGTGGTCCGGAGACAGCGAACACTGAAGCTTTCTTT
-	TRBD1	TRBV5-5	TRBJ1-4	15	CASRYLPGQGEKLFF	TGTGCCAGCAGGTACCTTCCGGGACAGGGTGAAAAACTGTTTTTT
-	TRBD1	TRBV19	TRBJ1-1	15	CASSIVETGSTEAFF	TGTGCCAGTAGTATAGTAGAGACAGGGAGCACTGAAGCTTTCTTT
-	-	TRBV5-1	TRBJ2-5	16	CASSGGDATRRETQYF	TGCGCCAGCAGCGGCGGGGACGCGACCCGCCGAGAGACCCAGTACTTC
-	-	TRBV20-1	TRBJ2-3	11	CSSRSTDTQYF	TGCAGTTCTAGGAGCACAGATACGCAGTATTTT
-	-	TRBV7-2	TRBJ2-1	12	CASSPFGGEQFF	TGTGCCAGCAGCCCGTTTGGAGGTGAGCAGTTCTTC
-	-	TRBV10-3	TRBJ2-3	14	CAISETPHTDTQYF	TGTGCCATCAGTGAGACACCTCACACAGATACGCAGTATTTT
once	TRBD1	TRBV5-1	TRBJ2-7	15	CASSFAGTGSYEQYF	TGCGCCAGCAGCTTTGCGGGGACAGGGTCGTACGAGCAGTACTTC
-	-	TRBV9	TRBJ1-1	14	CASSPTDRNTEAFF	TGTGCCAGCAGCCCTACGGACAGGAACACTGAAGCTTTCTTT
-	TRBD1	TRBV29-1	TRBJ2-3	14	CSVRQGASTDTQYF	TGCAGCGTTCGACAGGGGGCGAGCACAGATACGCAGTATTTT
-	-	TRBV27	TRBJ2-5	15	CASSSGRGRKEFQYF	TGTGCCAGCAGTTCAGGGAGGGGGCGAAAGGAGTTCCAGTACTTC
once	-	TRBV20-1	TRBJ2-3	10	CSALADTQYF	TGCAGTGCTCTAGCAGATACGCAGTATTTT
few	TRBD1	TRBV19	TRBJ1-6	14	CASGPGQYNSPLHF	TGTGCCAGTGGGCCGGGACAGTATAATTCACCCCTCCACTTT
-	-	TRBV19	TRBJ1-1	13	CASRGRGNTEAFF	TGTGCCAGTAGGGGGCGAGGGAACACTGAAGCTTTCTTT
-	-	TRBV4-2	TRBJ2-7	13	CASSQDSTGEQYF	TGTGCCAGCAGCCAAGATTCGACCGGAGAGCAGTACTTC
-	-	TRBV9	TRBJ2-1	15	CASSVMAGVGNEQFF	TGTGCCAGCAGCGTAATGGCAGGGGTGGGGAATGAGCAGTTCTTC
-	-	TRBV5-4	TRBJ2-1	15	CASSLQGSSYNEQFF	TGTGCCAGCAGCTTGCAAGGGTCTTCCTACAATGAGCAGTTCTTC
-	-	TRBV5-4	TRBJ2-7	14	CASSLDRYSYEQYF	TGTGCCAGCAGCTTGGACAGGTACTCCTACGAGCAGTACTTC
-	-	TRBV6-5	TRBJ2-3	14	CASSRSGYTDTQYF	TGTGCCAGCAGTAGGAGCGGGTACACAGATACGCAGTATTTT
-	-	TRBV7-6	TRBJ2-5	15	CASSPMDYSGETQYF	TGTGCCAGCAGCCCAATGGACTACTCAGGGGAGACCCAGTACTTC
-	-	TRBV10-1	TRBJ1-4	15	CATLVWVRDNEKLFF	TGCGCCACCCTCGTTTGGGTCCGGGATAATGAAAAACTGTTTTTT
-	-	TRBV4-1	TRBJ2-1	12	CASSQGGSEQFF	TGCGCCAGCAGCCAAGGGGGCAGTGAGCAGTTCTTC
-	TRBD2	TRBV18	TRBJ2-1	17	CASSPMGASGIYNEQFF	TGTGCCAGCTCACCGATGGGGGCTAGCGGGATTTACAATGAGCAGTTCTTC
once	TRBD2	TRBV30	TRBJ2-5	12	CAHSGSEETQYF	TGTGCCCATAGCGGGAGTGAGGAGACCCAGTACTTC
few	-	TRBV5-1	TRBJ2-3	16	CASSKGPPSSTDTQYF	TGCGCCAGCAGCAAGGGACCCCCTAGTAGCACAGATACGCAGTATTTT
once	-	TRBV27	TRBJ1-2	18	CASSYTPWGRGANYGYTF	TGTGCCAGCAGTTATACCCCCTGGGGGAGGGGTGCTAACTATGGCTACACCTTC
-	TRBD1	TRBV5-1	TRBJ1-1	14	CASSDRVWSTEAFF	TGCGCCAGCAGCGACAGGGTTTGGTCCACTGAAGCTTTCTTT
-	-	TRBV7-2	TRBJ2-7	13	CASSAPGIYEQYF	TGTGCCAGCAGCGCCCCGGGGATCTACGAGCAGTACTTC
-	-	TRBV6-5	TRBJ2-1	12	CASRRPYNEQFF	TGTGCCAGCAGGCGACCGTACAATGAGCAGTTCTTC
-	-	TRBV4-1	TRBJ1-2	14	CASSQSPGPYGYTF	TGCGCCAGCAGCCAGAGCCCGGGACCCTATGGCTACACCTTC
-	-	TRBV6-4	TRBJ2-3	13	CASSDSRQGTQYF	TGTGCCAGCAGTGACTCACGGCAGGGGACGCAGTATTTT
many	TRBD2	TRBV29-1	TRBJ2-2	15	CSVGGRAGNTGELFF	TGCAGCGTTGGCGGGAGGGCCGGAAACACCGGGGAGCTGTTTTTT
-	-	TRBV5-5	TRBJ1-1	12	CASSGQATEAFF	TGTGCCAGCAGCGGTCAGGCTACTGAAGCTTTCTTT
-	TRBD1	TRBV10-3	TRBJ1-2	13	CAISAGQLYGYTF	TGTGCCATCAGTGCGGGACAGCTCTATGGCTACACCTTC
-	TRBD1	TRBV11-2	TRBJ2-7	17	CASSLPYARDRVYEQYF	TGTGCCAGCAGCTTACCCTACGCCCGGGACAGGGTCTACGAGCAGTACTTC
-	TRBD2	TRBV10-2	TRBJ2-7	16	CASSESGTSGSYEQYF	TGCGCCAGCAGTGAGTCGGGGACTAGCGGGAGCTACGAGCAGTACTTC
once	-	TRBV19	TRBJ2-1	15	CASSSPGTGRNEQFF	TGTGCCAGTAGTTCACCCGGGACGGGGAGGAATGAGCAGTTCTTC
few	-	TRBV5-3	TRBJ1-3	14	CARNRDYSGNTIYF	TGTGCCAGGAACCGGGACTACTCTGGAAACACCATATATTTT
many	-	TRBV28	TRBJ1-2	12	CASSWGGSGYTF	TGTGCCAGCAGTTGGGGGGGGTCTGGCTACACCTTC
-	-	TRBV5-1	TRBJ2-3	17	CASSLVTPTRGTDTQYF	TGCGCCAGCAGCTTGGTAACTCCGACGCGGGGCACAGATACGCAGTATTTT
-	TRBD1	TRBV7-3	TRBJ2-1	16	CASSQSGTGGLNEQFF	TGTGCCAGCAGCCAAAGCGGGACAGGGGGCCTCAATGAGCAGTTCTTC